This T cell receptor beta chain was sequenced for a study of CD8 T cells in Susac syndrome. The V end was cut by 6 bases, the J end by 1 base, with 18 bases between. This CDR3 is built from 16 residues. Germline V gene lookup returns CDR1 MNHEY and CDR2 SMNVEV (reference sequence). A single count supports this clonotype. Random hexamers primed reverse transcription of about 0.45 to 1 ug RNA. TCRdb re-called the immunoSEQ multiplex PCR reads with MiXCR, one entry per CDR3 protein. The data hold about 170,000 distinct CDR3 sequences, with roughly 92% observed a single time. Input material: CD4+ T cells from PBMCs. The rearrangement uses TRBV27 and TRBJ1-2; D may be TRBD1 (5 bases). The TCR originated in a human donor with multiple sclerosis. The CDR3 nucleotides read TGTGCCAGCAGGTTAACAAACTTTCAGGGTAACTATGGCTACACCTTC. Translated, it gives CASRLTNFQGNYGYTF.